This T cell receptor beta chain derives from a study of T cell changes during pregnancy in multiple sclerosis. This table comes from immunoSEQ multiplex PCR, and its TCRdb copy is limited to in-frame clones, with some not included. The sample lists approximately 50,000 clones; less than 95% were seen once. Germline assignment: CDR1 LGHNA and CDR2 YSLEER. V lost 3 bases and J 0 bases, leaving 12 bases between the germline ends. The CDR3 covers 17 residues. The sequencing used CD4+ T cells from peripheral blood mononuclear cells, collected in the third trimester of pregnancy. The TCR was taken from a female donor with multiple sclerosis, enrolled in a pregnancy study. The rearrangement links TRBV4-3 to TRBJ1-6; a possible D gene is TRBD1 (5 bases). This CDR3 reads CASSHPQGGSYNSPLHF. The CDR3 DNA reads TGCGCCAGCAGCCACCCCCAGGGCGGCTCCTATAATTCACCCCTCCACTTT.